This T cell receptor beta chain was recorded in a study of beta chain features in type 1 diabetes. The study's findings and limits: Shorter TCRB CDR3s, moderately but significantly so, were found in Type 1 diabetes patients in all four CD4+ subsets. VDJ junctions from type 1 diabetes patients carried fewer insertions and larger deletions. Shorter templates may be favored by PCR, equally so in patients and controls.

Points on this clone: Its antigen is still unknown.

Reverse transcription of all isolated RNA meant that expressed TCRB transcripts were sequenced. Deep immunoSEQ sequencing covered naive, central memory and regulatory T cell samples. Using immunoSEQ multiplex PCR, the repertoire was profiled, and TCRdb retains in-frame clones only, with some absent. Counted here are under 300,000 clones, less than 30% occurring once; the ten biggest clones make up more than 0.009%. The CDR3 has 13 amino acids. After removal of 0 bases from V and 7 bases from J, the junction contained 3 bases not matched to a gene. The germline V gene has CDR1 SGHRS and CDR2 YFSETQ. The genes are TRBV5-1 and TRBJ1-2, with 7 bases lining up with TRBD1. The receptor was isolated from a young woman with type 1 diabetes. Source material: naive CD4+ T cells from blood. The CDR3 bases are TGCGCCAGCAGCTTGGAGGGGGCGCGTGGCTACACCTTC. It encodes CASSLEGARGYTF.